One TCR beta chain is described in this entry. The antigen is undetermined. TCRdb reprocessed the 5' RACE reads via MiXCR and lists one record per CDR3 protein. The sample has about 470,000 distinct CDR3 sequences, approximately 24% seen once; the top ten hold 2.9%. CDR3 size: 16 residues. V lost 1 base and J lost 0, with 10 bases in between. This entry belongs to a study of identical twins. Study-wide results and limits: It was possible that invariant MAIT and iNKT cells partly confounded the zero-insertion analyses. While abundant cord blood beta clonotypes carried fewer insertions, memory repertoires showed no such pattern.

These data were likewise used in another study, on T cells expressing NK-cell markers. That publication notes: Sequencing covered eight donors, seven HCMV-seropositive and one seronegative. The leading position in the CD3+CD56-NKG2C+ fraction of a handful of donors also went to these clonotypes.

The chain employs TRBV12-3 or TRBV12-4 and TRBJ2-4; D unresolved. The TCR sequence derives from a woman aged 18 to 35 in good health. The sequenced material came from CD4+ T cells sorted from blood. As DNA, the CDR3 is TGTGCCAGCAGTTTAGGGCAGGTGCTAGCCAAAAACATTCAGTACTTC. This translates into CASSLGQVLAKNIQYF.